This TCR beta chain emerged from a study of cytotoxic CD8 clonotypes in ibrutinib-treated CLL. Overall study findings and caveats: The study found public clonotypes uncommon, contracting or stable on treatment.

Investigators sourced about 2 micrograms of genomic DNA from cryopreserved PBMCs for TCR beta libraries. The V segment lost 3 bases and the J segment 3 bases; nucleotides outside the gene matches: 9. Germline CDR1 and CDR2: SGHRS and YFSETQ. The CDR3 sequence is 17 residues long. Concerning this clone: The antigen remains undetermined.

A 1 in 200,000 to 1 in 1 million T cell depth was the sequencing target. Some clones are missing from TCRdb's copy, which holds only in-frame ones; the method was immunoSEQ multiplex PCR. The table includes 30,000 to 40,000 clones, approximately 69% detected once. The sample was PBMCs, taken before ibrutinib treatment. The V call is TRBV5-1, the J call TRBJ2-2, with TRBD2 matching 9 bases. The TCR originated in a human donor with chronic lymphocytic leukemia. CDR3 protein: CASSSPRLAEYTGELFF. The CDR3 DNA follows: TGCGCCAGCAGCTCACCCAGACTAGCGGAGTACACCGGGGAGCTGTTTTTT.